This TCR beta chain came from a study of monozygotic twins with inflammatory bowel disease. Study-level findings and limits: It was in IBD patients that TCRbeta diversity (inverse Simpson) was lower than in healthy co-twins.

As to this clonotype: The antigen remains unidentified.

Added by template switching were UMIs that each held a 6-nucleotide sample barcode. TCRdb reprocessed the 5' RACE reads and reports one entry per CDR3 protein, with no DNA. This sample contains some 170,000 distinct CDR3 sequences. The germline gives CDR1 SGHTA, CDR2 FQGNSA. The CDR3 contains 14 residues. The source of this sequence is a human donor with ulcerative colitis or Crohn's disease, or a healthy co-twin of an affected twin (not recorded which). Sequencing was done on a sample of blood. The gene calls are TRBV7-2 and TRBJ1-4. CDR3 in amino acids: CASSTTWVDEKLFF.